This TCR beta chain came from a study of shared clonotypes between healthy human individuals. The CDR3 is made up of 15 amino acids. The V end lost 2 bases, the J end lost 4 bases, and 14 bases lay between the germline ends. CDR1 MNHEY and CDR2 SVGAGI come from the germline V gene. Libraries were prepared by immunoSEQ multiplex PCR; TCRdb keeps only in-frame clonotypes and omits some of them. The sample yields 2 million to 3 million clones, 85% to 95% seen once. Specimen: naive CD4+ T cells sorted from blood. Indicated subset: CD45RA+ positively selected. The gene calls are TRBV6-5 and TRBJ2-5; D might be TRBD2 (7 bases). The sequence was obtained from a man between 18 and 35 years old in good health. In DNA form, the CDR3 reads TGTGCCAGCAGTTACGAGGGAGGGGGAGGAGAGACCCAGTACTTC. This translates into CASSYEGGGGETQYF.